Below, one T cell receptor beta chain is given with its context. The target of this receptor is not known. No clone much larger than this one lies a single base away; base qualities are absent. The protocol used for the library was the immunoSEQ multiplex PCR assay. TCRdb limited this immuneACCESS table to in-frame rearrangements with V and J called. A share of clones is missing; checked studies link under half to unresolved V genes, and the rest is unexplained. The sample has 150,000 or so clones on record, 93% of them singletons. Clones ranked in the top ten supply 5.8% of the sample. This sample is drawn from a study of control samples from healthy donors and cancer patients (dated by TCRdb to the early 2020s). The TCR comes from a man aged 18 to 30 in good health. What was sequenced was blood.

Read as DNA, the sequence is TGTGCCAGCAGTTACGTGGCAGGGGGCCGGAACATTCAGTACTTC. The encoded protein is CASSYVAGGRNIQYF. Here the chain combines TRBV6-5 and TRBJ2-4, and TRBD1 aligns with 8 junction nucleotides. Based on the germline V gene, the CDR1 and CDR2 sequences are MNHEY and SVGAGI. From the cysteine up to the phenylalanine, the CDR3 has a length of 15 residues. CDR3 DNA only is kept here, 45 bases in frame from base 1. The V end gives up 2 bases and the J end 7 bases, leaving 7 bases in the junction not matched to a gene.